This record concerns one T cell receptor (beta chain) sequence. The record originates from a study of T cell responses to AZD1222 COVID-19 vaccine. Assay: immunoSEQ multiplex PCR; the TCRdb copy retains only in-frame clones and omits some. The sample contains around 200,000 clones, about 90% of which appear only once. The sequence was collected from an adult in good health. The sample was peripheral blood, taken on day 0 of AZD1222 vaccination.

The CDR3 DNA sequence: TGTGCCAGCAGTCAGTTGTTAGGTCCCAATGAAAAACTGTTTTTT. Translating gives CASSQLLGPNEKLFF. V usage is TRBV3-1 (or the pseudogene TRBV3-2) and J usage is TRBJ1-4; no clear D. The V and J ends lost 6 bases and 5 bases respectively, with 16 bases between them. The CDR3 extends over 15 amino acids. The germline gives CDR1 LGHDT, CDR2 YNNKEL (reference sequence).